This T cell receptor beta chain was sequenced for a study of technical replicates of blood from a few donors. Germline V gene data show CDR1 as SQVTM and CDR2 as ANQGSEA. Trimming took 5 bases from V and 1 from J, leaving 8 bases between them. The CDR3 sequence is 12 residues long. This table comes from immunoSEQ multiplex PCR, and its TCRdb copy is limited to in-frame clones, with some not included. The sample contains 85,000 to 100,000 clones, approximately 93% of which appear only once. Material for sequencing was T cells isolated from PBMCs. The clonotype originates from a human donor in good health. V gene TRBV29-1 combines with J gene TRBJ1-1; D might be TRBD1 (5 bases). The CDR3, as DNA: TGCAGCGTTTGGACACAGAACACTGAAGCTTTCTTT. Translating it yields CSVWTQNTEAFF.